This TCR beta chain was sequenced during a study of T cells in Graves' hyperthyroidism and ophthalmopathy. RNA transcripts gave rise to amplified TCR beta CDR3 regions. A first-round RT-PCR of the TCR CDR3 used the HTBI primer set. From the multiplex PCR reads, TCRdb called clonotypes with MiXCR, one entry per CDR3 protein. The sample lists 600,000 to 650,000 distinct CDR3 sequences; about a fifth were seen once. The sequenced material came from blood. This TCR was recovered from a man aged 25-40 years with Graves' ophthalmopathy.

CDR3 residues: CASIGDNYEQYF. CDR3 bases: TGTGCCAGCATAGGGGATAACTACGAGCAGTACTTC. The chain recombines TRBV6-2 or TRBV6-3 with TRBJ2-7; possible D gene TRBD1, 5 bases. Trimming left V 7 bases short and J 3 bases short, with 10 bases between. In germline, CDR1 is MNHEY, CDR2 SVGEGT. CDR3 length: 12 amino acids.